Listed below are T cell receptor beta chains from one sample, sequenced in a study of technical replicates of blood from several donors. Repertoires were generated with immunoSEQ multiplex PCR, while TCRdb's copy carries only in-frame clones and drops some. The sample lists 70,000 to 85,000 clones, around 90% seen once, with around 0.34% in the top ten. Sequences were obtained from T cells isolated from PBMCs. These TCRs come from a human donor in good health. Each CDR3 is given with its conserved first and last residue. A D gene is named only where the DNA matches it firmly. For some rows the clone size is stated as once, few or many, or as a class when expanded; others skip it.

cdr3_aa cdr3_nt cdr3_length j_call v_call clone_size d_call
CASSSQDTEAFF TGTGCCAGCAGCTCACAAGACACTGAAGCTTTCTTT 12 TRBJ1-1 TRBV5-5 once -
CASGEGGTYNEQFF TGTGCCAGCGGAGAGGGCGGGACCTACAATGAGCAGTTCTTC 14 TRBJ2-1 TRBV7-8 - -
CASSLGLSGNTIYF TGTGCCAGCAGCTTGGGACTCTCTGGAAACACCATATATTTT 14 TRBJ1-3 TRBV5-8 - -
CASSKAMWRAEAFF TGTGCCAGCAGCAAAGCGATGTGGCGGGCTGAAGCTTTCTTT 14 TRBJ1-1 TRBV21-1 - -
CASSELVWETQYF TGTGCCAGCAGTGAATTAGTTTGGGAGACCCAGTACTTC 13 TRBJ2-5 TRBV25-1 - -
CASSLLGRETQYF TGTGCCAGCAGCTTACTGGGGCGAGAGACCCAGTACTTC 13 TRBJ2-5 TRBV7-2 - -
CASSYTGGGFYNEQFF TGTGCCAGCAGCTATACAGGGGGCGGATTTTACAATGAGCAGTTCTTC 16 TRBJ2-1 TRBV11-2 once TRBD1
CASSLNTGLNYGYTF TGTGCCAGCAGCTTGAATACAGGGCTTAACTATGGCTACACCTTC 15 TRBJ1-2 TRBV13 - -
CASSPETGTNYGYTF TGTGCCAGCAGTCCTGAGACAGGAACTAACTATGGCTACACCTTC 15 TRBJ1-2 TRBV25-1 - -
CASSQEDYDRQETQYF TGCGCCAGCAGCCAAGAGGACTATGACCGCCAAGAGACCCAGTACTTC 16 TRBJ2-5 TRBV4-1 few -
CASSPRHEVYEQYF TGTGCCAGCAGCCCCCGTCATGAGGTCTACGAGCAGTACTTC 14 TRBJ2-7 TRBV7-8 - -
CASSPTDRGFVQPQHF TGTGCCAGTAGCCCCACGGACAGGGGGTTTGTTCAGCCCCAGCATTTT 16 TRBJ1-5 TRBV19 - TRBD1
CASSELAGGPDTQYF TGTGCCAGCAGTGAATTAGCGGGAGGCCCAGATACGCAGTATTTT 15 TRBJ2-3 TRBV2 - TRBD2
CASSENRGKAFF TGTGCCAGCAGCGAAAACAGGGGCAAAGCTTTCTTT 12 TRBJ1-1 TRBV11-1 once TRBD1
CASSYSSYNEQFF TGTGCCAGCAGTTACAGCTCCTACAATGAGCAGTTCTTC 13 TRBJ2-1 TRBV27 once -
CSVESTSSYNEQFF TGCAGCGTTGAGTCGACTAGCAGCTACAATGAGCAGTTCTTC 14 TRBJ2-1 TRBV29-1 - TRBD2
CASSFGLANTGELFF TGTGCCAGCAGTTTTGGGCTAGCTAACACCGGGGAGCTGTTTTTT 15 TRBJ2-2 TRBV7-3 - -
CASSLAGEGLFF TGCGCCAGCAGCTTGGCGGGGGAAGGGCTGTTTTTT 12 TRBJ2-2 TRBV5-1 - -
CASTDLFSGRNTEAFF TGTGCCAGTACCGATTTGTTCTCGGGGAGGAACACTGAAGCTTTCTTT 16 TRBJ1-1 TRBV19 - -
CSVARTGGGYEQYF TGCAGCGTTGCCCGGACAGGGGGCGGCTACGAGCAGTACTTC 14 TRBJ2-7 TRBV29-1 - TRBD1
CAWSVRWQGREDYGYTF TGTGCCTGGAGTGTACGGTGGCAGGGAAGAGAAGACTATGGCTACACCTTC 17 TRBJ1-2 TRBV30 - -
CASSQDRGIGGYTF TGTGCCAGCAGCCAAGATAGGGGGATCGGTGGCTACACCTTC 14 TRBJ1-2 TRBV4-2 - -